The subject of this entry is one T cell receptor beta chain. Its antigen is unknown. CDR1 is MGHDK and CDR2 is SYGVNS in the germline V gene. The junction had 4 bases not matched to a gene; V was cut back by 4 bases and J by 4 bases. The CDR3 has 15 residues. This specimen belongs to a study of cytomegalovirus exposure and HLA in healthy donors. Study conclusions and caveats: In a later analysis, TCR beta V- and J-gene trimming was associated with a missense DCLRE1C variant. The authors later found TCR association rates varying by HLA locus, with DRB1 most and HLA-C fewest.

This PCR relied on a set of 60 Vbeta primers and 13 Jbeta primers. The protocol was immunoSEQ multiplex PCR, while the TCRdb copy is restricted to in-frame clones and leaves out a portion. Among 33,000 or so clones listed, 85% to 95% were seen once. The chain is built from TRBV25-1 and TRBJ2-6, with 7 bases that match TRBD2. This clonotype was sampled from a woman aged 18-30 years in good health and CMV-seronegative. Material: PBMCs. CDR3 region: CASSAGTTGANVLTF. The CDR3 coding sequence is TGTGCCAGCAGTGCAGGGACTACCGGGGCCAACGTCCTGACTTTC.